This T cell receptor beta chain was recovered during a study of Ad26.COV2.S vaccination and SARS-CoV-2 variants. There are a few counts of this clone. Treatment reported: around 19 received Ad26.COV2.S at low or high dose, single or two shots; 5 received placebo; per-sample allocation not given. The investigators took samples on day 63 after the first vaccine or placebo injection. Germline CDR1 SNHLY, CDR2 FYNNEI. The CDR3 has 13 residues. Trimming took off 6 bases at V and 1 base at J, with 8 bases between the two ends. TCRdb's copy holds only in-frame clones and misses some; the assay was immunoSEQ multiplex PCR. The sample lists 350,000 to 500,000 clones, over 75% occurring once.

The material sequenced was peripheral blood, taken in a trial of Ad26.COV2.S vaccine versus placebo. This TCR was recovered from a person aged 18-60 years who received the Ad26.COV2.S COVID-19 vaccine or a placebo. This chain uses TRBV2 with TRBJ2-3; D unclear. This chain's CDR3 is CASRAHGTDTQYF. The CDR3 DNA reads as TGTGCCAGCAGAGCACACGGCACAGATACGCAGTATTTT.